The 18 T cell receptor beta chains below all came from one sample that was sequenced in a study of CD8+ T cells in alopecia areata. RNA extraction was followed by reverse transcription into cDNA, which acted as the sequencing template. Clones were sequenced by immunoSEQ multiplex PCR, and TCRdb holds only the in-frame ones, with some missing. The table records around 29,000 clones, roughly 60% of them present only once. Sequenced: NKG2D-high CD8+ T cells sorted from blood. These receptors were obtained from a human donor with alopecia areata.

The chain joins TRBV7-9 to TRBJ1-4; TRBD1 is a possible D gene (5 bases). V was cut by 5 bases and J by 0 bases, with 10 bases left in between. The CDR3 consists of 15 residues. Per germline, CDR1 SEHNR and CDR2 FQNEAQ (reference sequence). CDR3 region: CASSTQEATNEKLFF. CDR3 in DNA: TGTGCCAGCAGCACACAGGAAGCAACTAATGAAAAACTGTTTTTT.

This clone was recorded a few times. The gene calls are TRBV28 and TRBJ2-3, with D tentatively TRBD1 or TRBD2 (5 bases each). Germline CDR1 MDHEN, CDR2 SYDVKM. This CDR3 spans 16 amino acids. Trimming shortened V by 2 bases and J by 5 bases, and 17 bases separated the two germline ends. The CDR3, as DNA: TGTGCCAGCAGTTTACCTCGAGGGGCGCAAAAAGATACGCAGTATTTT. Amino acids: CASSLPRGAQKDTQYF.

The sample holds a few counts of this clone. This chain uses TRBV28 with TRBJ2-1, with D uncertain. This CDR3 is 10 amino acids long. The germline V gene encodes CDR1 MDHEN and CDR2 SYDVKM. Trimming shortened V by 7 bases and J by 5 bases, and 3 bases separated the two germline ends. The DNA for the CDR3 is TGTGCCAGCAAGAACAATGAGCAGTTCTTC. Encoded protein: CASKNNEQFF.

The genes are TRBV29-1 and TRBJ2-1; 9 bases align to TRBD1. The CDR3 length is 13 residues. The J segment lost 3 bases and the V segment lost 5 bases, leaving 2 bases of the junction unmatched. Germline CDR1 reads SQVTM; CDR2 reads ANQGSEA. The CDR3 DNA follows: TGCAGCGTTTGGACAGGGGACTACAATGAGCAGTTCTTC. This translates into CSVWTGDYNEQFF.

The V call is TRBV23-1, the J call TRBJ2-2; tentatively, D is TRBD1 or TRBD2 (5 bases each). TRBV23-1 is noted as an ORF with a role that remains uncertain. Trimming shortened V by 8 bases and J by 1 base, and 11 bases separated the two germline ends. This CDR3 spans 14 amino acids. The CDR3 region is CASRRDRNTGELFF. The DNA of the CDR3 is TGCGCCAGCCGACGGGACCGGAACACCGGGGAGCTGTTTTTT.

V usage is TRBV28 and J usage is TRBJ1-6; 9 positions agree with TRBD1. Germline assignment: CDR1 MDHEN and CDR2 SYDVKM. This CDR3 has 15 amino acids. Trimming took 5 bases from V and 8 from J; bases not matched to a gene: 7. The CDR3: CASSRDRVSYSPLHF. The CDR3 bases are TGTGCCAGCAGTCGGGACAGGGTTTCTTATTCACCCCTCCACTTT.

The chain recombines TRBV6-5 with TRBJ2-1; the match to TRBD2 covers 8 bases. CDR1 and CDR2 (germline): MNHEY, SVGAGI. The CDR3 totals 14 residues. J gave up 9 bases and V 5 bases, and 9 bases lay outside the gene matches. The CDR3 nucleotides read TGTGCCAGCAGTCCGGGACTAGGTATCTTTGAGCAGTTCTTC. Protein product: CASSPGLGIFEQFF.

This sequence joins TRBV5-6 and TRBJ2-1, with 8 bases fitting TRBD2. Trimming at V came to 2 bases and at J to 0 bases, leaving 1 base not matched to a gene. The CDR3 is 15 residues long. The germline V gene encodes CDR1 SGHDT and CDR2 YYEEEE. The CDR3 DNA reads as TGTGCCAGCAGCTTCCTAGCGGGCTCCTACAATGAGCAGTTCTTC. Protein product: CASSFLAGSYNEQFF.

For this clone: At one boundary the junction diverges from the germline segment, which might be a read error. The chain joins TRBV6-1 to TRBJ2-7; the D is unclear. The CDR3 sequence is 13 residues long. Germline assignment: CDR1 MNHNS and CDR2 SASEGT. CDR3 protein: CATSAIRDYEQYF. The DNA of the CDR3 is TGTGCCACCAGTGCAATTAGGGACTACGAGCAGTACTTC.

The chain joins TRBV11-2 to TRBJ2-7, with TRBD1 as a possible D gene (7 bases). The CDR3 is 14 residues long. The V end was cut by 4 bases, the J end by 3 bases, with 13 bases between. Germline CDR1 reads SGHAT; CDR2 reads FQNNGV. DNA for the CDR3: TGTGCCAGCAGCTCTCAGGGGGGTTTCTACGAGCAGTACTTC. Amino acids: CASSSQGGFYEQYF. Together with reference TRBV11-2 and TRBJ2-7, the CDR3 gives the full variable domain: EAGVAQSPRYKIIEKRQSVAFWCNPISGHATLYWYQQILGQGPKLLIQFQNNGVVDDSQLPKDRFSAERLKGVDSTLKIQPAKLEDSAVYLCASSSQGGFYEQYFGPGTRLTVT.

The CDR3 DNA is TGTGCCAGCAGTTACCCCGGACACACTGAAGCTTTCTTT. This sequence encodes CASSYPGHTEAFF. The V call is TRBV6-5, the J call TRBJ1-1; D is unresolved. The germline V gene has CDR1 MNHEY and CDR2 SVGAGI. The CDR3 extends over 13 amino acids. V lost 2 bases, J lost 3 bases, and 7 bases lay in between.

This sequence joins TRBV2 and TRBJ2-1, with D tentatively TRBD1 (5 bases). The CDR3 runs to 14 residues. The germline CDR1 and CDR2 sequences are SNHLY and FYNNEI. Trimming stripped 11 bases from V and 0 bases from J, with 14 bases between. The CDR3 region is CAGLGHSSYNEQFF. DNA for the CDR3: TGTGCCGGCTTAGGACATAGCTCCTACAATGAGCAGTTCTTC. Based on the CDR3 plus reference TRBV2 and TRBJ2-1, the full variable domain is EPEVTQTPSHQVTQMGQEVILRCVPISNHLYFYWYRQILGQKVEFLVSFYNNEISEKSEIFDDQFSVERPDGSNFTLKIRSTKLEDSAMYFCAGLGHSSYNEQFFGPGTRLTVL.

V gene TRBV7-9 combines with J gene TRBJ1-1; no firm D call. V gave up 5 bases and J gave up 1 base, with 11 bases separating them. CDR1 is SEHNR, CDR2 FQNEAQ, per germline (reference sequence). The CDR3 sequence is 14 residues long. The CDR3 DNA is TGTGCCAGCAGCAAAGGACCCCGGAACACTGAAGCTTTCTTT. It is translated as CASSKGPRNTEAFF.

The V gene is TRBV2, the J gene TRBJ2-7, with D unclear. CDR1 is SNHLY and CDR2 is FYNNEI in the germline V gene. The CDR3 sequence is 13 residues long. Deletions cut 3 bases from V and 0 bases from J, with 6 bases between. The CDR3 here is CASSDRTSYEQYF. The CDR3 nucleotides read TGTGCCAGCAGTGACAGAACCTCCTACGAGCAGTACTTC.

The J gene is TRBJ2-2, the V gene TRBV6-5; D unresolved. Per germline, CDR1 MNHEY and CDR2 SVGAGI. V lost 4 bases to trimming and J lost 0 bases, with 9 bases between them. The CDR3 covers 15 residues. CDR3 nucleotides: TGTGCCAGCAGTTTGCCTTCGGCGAACACCGGGGAGCTGTTTTTT. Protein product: CASSLPSANTGELFF.

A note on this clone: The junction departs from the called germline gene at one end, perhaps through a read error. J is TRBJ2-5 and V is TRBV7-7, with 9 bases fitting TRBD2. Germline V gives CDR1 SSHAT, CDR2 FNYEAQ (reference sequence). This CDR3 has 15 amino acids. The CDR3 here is CASSFSGGKQETQYF. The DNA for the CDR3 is TGTGCTAGCAGCTTTAGCGGGGGTAAACAAGAGACCCAGTACTTC.

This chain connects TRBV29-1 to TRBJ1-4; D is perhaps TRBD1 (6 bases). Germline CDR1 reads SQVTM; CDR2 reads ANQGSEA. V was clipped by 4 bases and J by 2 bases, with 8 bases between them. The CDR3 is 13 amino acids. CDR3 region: CSVGDTTNEKLFF. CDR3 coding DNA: TGCAGCGTTGGGGACACGACTAATGAAAAACTGTTTTTT.

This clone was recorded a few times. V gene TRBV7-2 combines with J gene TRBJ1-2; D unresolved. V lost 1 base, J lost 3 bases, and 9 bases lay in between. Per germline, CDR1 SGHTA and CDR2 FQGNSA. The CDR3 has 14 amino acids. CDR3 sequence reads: CASSLGVGYYGYTF. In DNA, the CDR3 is TGTGCCAGCAGCTTAGGTGTCGGATACTATGGCTACACCTTC.